The 30 T cell receptor beta chains given below trace back to one sample, sequenced in a study of cytomegalovirus exposure and HLA in healthy donors. The primer mix had 60 Vbeta and 13 Jbeta primers. Sequenced by immunoSEQ multiplex PCR; TCRdb stores in-frame clones only, minus some. The sample lists about 64,000 clones; over 75% were seen once. The sequencing sample was made of PBMCs. These receptors came from a female donor in good health and CMV-seronegative.

The rearrangement uses TRBV29-1 and TRBJ2-4; 7 nucleotides line up with TRBD1. CDR3 length: 15 residues. Trimming removed 7 bases from V and 3 bases from J; junction bases left unmatched: 12. CDR1 and CDR2 from the germline V gene are SQVTM and ANQGSEA. CDR3 coding DNA: TGCAGCGGAGCGATAGGGGGCTCTGGCAAAAACATTCAGTACTTC. It specifies CSGAIGGSGKNIQYF. The complete variable domain, with remaining parts taken from reference TRBV29-1 and TRBJ2-4, reads SAVISQKPSRDICQRGTSLTIQCQVDSQVTMMFWYRQQPGQSLTLIATANQGSEATYESGFVIDKFPISRPNLTFSTLTVSNMSPEDSSIYLCSGAIGGSGKNIQYFGAGTRLSVL.

The chain uses TRBV2 and TRBJ1-5, with D tentatively TRBD1 (5 bases). CDR1 is SNHLY, CDR2 FYNNEI, per germline. This CDR3 spans 16 amino acids. Trimming cost V 6 bases and J 3 bases, with 18 bases left between them. The CDR3 coding sequence is TGTGCCAGCAGCGCGTCCGGGACGGGAGTCAATCAGCCCCAGCATTTT. Encoded protein: CASSASGTGVNQPQHF.

J is TRBJ2-5 and V is TRBV19; D unclear. Trimming shortened V by 3 bases and J by 4 bases, and 3 bases separated the two germline ends. The CDR3 loop spans 11 amino acids. CDR1 LNHDA and CDR2 SQIVND come from the germline V gene (reference sequence). For the CDR3, the DNA is TGTGCCAGTAGTATTCGAGAGACCCAGTACTTC. Its translation is CASSIRETQYF.

CDR3 loop: CAISENMGLAGGIGTQYF. CDR3 sequence (DNA): TGTGCCATCAGTGAAAATATGGGGCTAGCGGGGGGGATAGGTACGCAGTATTTT. The V gene is TRBV10-3, the J gene TRBJ2-3; 12 bases align to TRBD2. The CDR3 spans 18 residues. Germline values: CDR1 ENHRY, CDR2 SYGVKD. V lost 3 bases and J lost 8; bases outside the gene matches: 15.

V gene TRBV7-8 combines with J gene TRBJ2-3, with 9 nucleotides matching TRBD1. CDR1 SGHVS and CDR2 FQNEAQ come from the germline V gene. The CDR3 consists of 16 residues. Trimming at V came to 10 bases and at J to 3 bases, leaving 14 bases not matched to a gene. The CDR3 protein is CATLQQGAPNTDTQYF. CDR3 in DNA: TGTGCCACACTACAACAGGGGGCGCCGAATACAGATACGCAGTATTTT.

This chain uses TRBV7-3 with TRBJ1-2; 10 nucleotides align to TRBD1. The CDR3 is 14 residues long. The germline CDR1 and CDR2 sequences are SGHTA and FQGTGA. Trimming at V came to 5 bases and at J to 8 bases, leaving 8 bases not matched to a gene. CDR3 nucleotide sequence: TGTGCCAGCAGCCTTGGGACAGGGGCTTTCGGCTACACCTTC. The encoded protein is CASSLGTGAFGYTF.

This chain joins TRBV4-3 and TRBJ2-7; weak D call: TRBD2 (5 bases). The V gene's germline CDR1 is LGHNA and CDR2 YSLEER. The CDR3 loop spans 16 amino acids. Trimming cost V 0 bases and J 2 bases, with 14 bases left between them. DNA of the CDR3: TGCGCCAGCAGCCAAGATCGGGCGGGTGCGGCCTACGAGCAGTACTTC. This translates into CASSQDRAGAAYEQYF.

The chain uses TRBV5-1 and TRBJ2-5; 7 bases match TRBD1. This CDR3 has 16 residues. V shed 3 bases and J 2 bases; nucleotides not matched to a gene: 10. Germline values: CDR1 SGHRS, CDR2 YFSETQ. The CDR3 DNA sequence: TGCGCCAGCAGCTCCGGAATGGGACAGCGACAAGAGACCCAGTACTTC. This translates into CASSSGMGQRQETQYF.

J is TRBJ2-5 and V is TRBV9; D possibly corresponds to TRBD1 (5 bases). Germline V CDR1 and CDR2: SGDLS, YYNGEE. The CDR3 contains 16 residues. Between the trimmed V and J ends, which lost 1 base and 4 bases, there was a span of 17 bases. CDR3 sequence reads: CASSVSRQLIGETQYF. CDR3 nucleotide sequence: TGTGCCAGCAGCGTATCTCGACAGCTAATAGGAGAGACCCAGTACTTC.

The rearrangement links TRBV25-1 to TRBJ2-2; D is uncertain. The V and J ends lost 1 base and 3 bases respectively, with 9 bases between them. Germline lookup yields CDR1 MGHDK and CDR2 SYGVNS. The CDR3 runs 15 residues. In nucleotides, the CDR3 is TGTGCCAGCAGTGAATTTTCCTACGACACCGGGGAGCTGTTTTTT. This codes for CASSEFSYDTGELFF. Looking up the rest from reference TRBV25-1 and TRBJ2-2 gives the full variable domain: EADIYQTPRYLVIGTGKKITLECSQTMGHDKMYWYQQDPGMELHLIHYSYGVNSTEKGDLSSESTVSRIRTEHFPLTLESARPSHTSQYLCASSEFSYDTGELFFGEGSRLTVL.

The chain joins TRBV4-1 to TRBJ2-5; 7 bases are shared with TRBD2. This CDR3 is 14 amino acids long. The V gene's germline CDR1 is MGHRA and CDR2 YSYEKL. J gave up 1 base and V 4 bases, and 3 bases lay outside the gene matches. CDR3 in amino acids: CASSPTSVQETQYF. The CDR3 nucleotides read TGCGCCAGCAGCCCAACTAGCGTCCAAGAGACCCAGTACTTC.

This clone was observed a handful of times. CDR3 in DNA: TGTGCCAGTACCATGACGAGGGTGGGGGCCAACGTCCTGACTTTC. This encodes CASTMTRVGANVLTF. The chain joins TRBV19 to TRBJ2-6; weak D call: TRBD2 (5 bases). The CDR3 consists of 15 residues. Germline CDR1 is LNHDA and CDR2 is SQIVND (reference sequence). Trimming took off 7 bases at V and 4 bases at J, with 14 bases between the two ends.

There are a few counts of this clone. The rearrangement links TRBV6-5 to TRBJ1-1, with D possibly matching TRBD1 (5 bases). The CDR3 extends over 15 amino acids. Germline V gene sequence: CDR1 MNHEY, CDR2 SVGAGI. V was cut by 0 bases and J by 3 bases, with 11 bases left in between. The CDR3 region is CASSYSTEGYTEAFF. The CDR3 DNA is TGTGCCAGCAGTTACTCGACGGAGGGGTACACTGAAGCTTTCTTT.

CDR3 sequence reads: CASGLADSGSRAGELFF. CDR3 sequence (DNA): TGTGCTAGTGGTTTGGCCGACAGCGGGAGTCGGGCCGGGGAGCTGTTTTTT. V is TRBV12-5 and J is TRBJ2-2, with 8 bases lining up with TRBD2. The junction had 10 bases not matched to a gene; V was cut back by 1 base and J by 6 bases. Germline lookup yields CDR1 LGHNT and CDR2 FRNRAP. The CDR3 is 17 residues long.

The gene calls are TRBV27 and TRBJ1-2, with TRBD1 as a possible D gene (6 bases). Per germline, CDR1 MNHEY and CDR2 SMNVEV (reference sequence). With 3 bases removed from V and 2 bases from J, the gap between germline ends came to 19 bases. CDR3 length: 17 amino acids. CDR3 DNA: TGTGCCAGCAGTTTCTGGCGGTGGGGGCCCCCCAACTATGGCTACACCTTC. Translated, it gives CASSFWRWGPPNYGYTF.

The chain links TRBV6-1 to TRBJ1-5; D is perhaps TRBD1 (5 bases). The length of the CDR3 is 13 residues. The V end lost 3 bases, the J end lost 5 bases, and 8 bases lay between the germline ends. Germline values: CDR1 MNHNS, CDR2 SASEGT. DNA of the CDR3: TGTGCCAGCAGTGACAGGGTAGATCAGCCCCAGCATTTT. Translation gives CASSDRVDQPQHF.

The chain uses TRBV29-1 and TRBJ2-4, with 8 bases fitting TRBD2. J lost 0 bases, V lost 2 bases, and 3 bases had no gene match. The CDR3 sequence is 15 residues long. From germline, CDR1 is SQVTM and CDR2 ANQGSEA. The CDR3 coding sequence is TGCAGCGTTGAATCGGCGGGAGGAGCCAAAAACATTCAGTACTTC. It specifies CSVESAGGAKNIQYF.

J is TRBJ2-7 and V is TRBV30, with D possibly being TRBD2 (6 bases). The germline CDR1 and CDR2 sequences are GTSNPN and SVGIG (reference sequence). This CDR3 has 14 amino acids. V was clipped by 1 base and J by 5 bases, with 15 bases between them. Written as DNA, the CDR3 is TGTGCCTGGAGTGAAACAGGTCCGGGGGACGAGCAGTACTTC. Its protein is CAWSETGPGDEQYF.

The chain joins TRBV28 to TRBJ2-2, with a tentative D call TRBD2 (6 bases). CDR3 length: 15 amino acids. Germline CDR1 and CDR2: MDHEN and SYDVKM. Trimming left V 6 bases short and J 5 bases short, with 16 bases between. The CDR3 here is CASRSGLKGTGELFF. The CDR3 DNA sequence: TGTGCCAGCAGATCGGGACTGAAAGGTACCGGGGAGCTGTTTTTT. Together with reference TRBV28 and TRBJ2-2, the CDR3 gives the full variable domain: DVKVTQSSRYLVKRTGEKVFLECVQDMDHENMFWYRQDPGLGLRLIYFSYDVKMKEKGDIPEGYSVSREKKERFSLILESASTNQTSMYLCASRSGLKGTGELFFGEGSRLTVL.

The chain couples TRBV19 to TRBJ2-3; the match to TRBD2 covers 10 bases. The CDR3 loop spans 15 amino acids. Per germline, CDR1 LNHDA and CDR2 SQIVND (reference sequence). V lost 10 bases to trimming and J lost 5 bases; unmatched junction nucleotides: 12. The CDR3 DNA sequence: TGTGCCACTCCGAAAGGGCTAGCGGGAGAAGATACGCAGTATTTT. It yields the protein CATPKGLAGEDTQYF.

The chain recombines TRBV11-3 with TRBJ2-1, with 7 bases aligning to TRBD2. CDR3 length equals 15 residues. The germline gives CDR1 SGHNT, CDR2 YENEEA. Trimming took 4 bases from V and 6 from J; bases not matched to a gene: 9. As DNA, the CDR3 is TGTGCCAGCAGCTCGGGGGGAGCGGCACCCAATGAGCAGTTCTTC. Encoded protein: CASSSGGAAPNEQFF.

The J gene is TRBJ1-1, the V gene TRBV6-6; possible D gene TRBD1, 6 bases. Germline V gene data show CDR1 as MNHNY and CDR2 as SVGAGI (reference sequence). Between the trimmed V and J ends, which lost 0 bases and 8 bases, there was a span of 10 bases. The CDR3 is 13 amino acids. CDR3 bases: TGTGCCAGCAGTTACTCGATGAGGGGGGAAGCTTTCTTT. It yields the protein CASSYSMRGEAFF.

The chain recombines TRBV7-9 with TRBJ1-2; 7 nucleotides line up with TRBD1. Germline V gene sequence: CDR1 SEHNR, CDR2 FQNEAQ (reference sequence). This CDR3 is 16 amino acids long. Trimming cost V 4 bases and J 2 bases; bases outside gene matches: 10. CDR3: CASSSKFGTANYGYTF. CDR3 nucleotides: TGTGCCAGCAGCTCCAAATTCGGGACAGCCAACTATGGCTACACCTTC.

The rearrangement uses TRBV28 and TRBJ1-6; D is uncertain. V was clipped by 4 bases and J by 5 bases, with 12 bases between them. There are 15 residues in the CDR3. Germline V gene data show CDR1 as MDHEN and CDR2 as SYDVKM. CDR3 in amino acids: CASSSAARDNSPLHF. CDR3 DNA sequence: TGTGCCAGCAGTTCGGCCGCCCGGGATAATTCACCCCTCCACTTT.

The genes are TRBV28 and TRBJ2-7; D is possibly TRBD1 (5 bases). Germline CDR1 reads MDHEN; CDR2 reads SYDVKM. The CDR3 extends over 12 amino acids. Trimming removed 8 bases at V and 2 bases at J, with 10 bases between. The CDR3 bases are TGTGCCAGCGGGCAGGGAACCTACGAGCAGTACTTC. This translates into CASGQGTYEQYF.

Here the CDR3 DNA reads TGTGCCAGCAGCAGGGGTGGCTCCTACAATGAGCAGTTCTTC. This gives the protein CASSRGGSYNEQFF. The rearrangement uses TRBV6-5 and TRBJ2-1, with a possible D match to TRBD1 (6 bases). The germline gives CDR1 MNHEY, CDR2 SVGAGI. The length of the CDR3 is 14 residues. The ends were cut back, 6 bases at V and 0 bases at J, with 9 bases in the middle.

The rearrangement joins TRBV30 to TRBJ2-1, with D tentatively TRBD2 (6 bases). The length of the CDR3 is 15 residues. Germline assignment: CDR1 GTSNPN and CDR2 SVGIG (reference sequence). V lost 1 base, J lost 9 bases, and 19 bases lay in between. The CDR3 DNA is TGTGCCTGGAGTGCCGGGACTTCATCGTCCTCTGAGCAGTTCTTC. This gives the protein CAWSAGTSSSSEQFF.

This sequence joins TRBV10-3 and TRBJ2-2, with 8 bases fitting TRBD2. V gave up 8 bases and J gave up 3 bases; unmatched junction bases: 5. Germline assignment: CDR1 ENHRY and CDR2 SYGVKD. The CDR3 runs 14 residues. CDR3 sequence: CAIGLAHDTGELFF. In DNA form, the CDR3 reads TGTGCCATCGGACTAGCTCACGACACCGGGGAGCTGTTTTTT.

The V gene is TRBV9, the J gene TRBJ2-7; 7 nucleotides align to TRBD2. The V segment lost 4 bases and the J segment 3 bases; nucleotides outside the gene matches: 7. The CDR3 consists of 14 residues. Germline CDR1 is SGDLS and CDR2 is YYNGEE. The CDR3 sequence: CASSPEGGVYEQYF. CDR3 DNA sequence: TGTGCCAGCAGCCCCGAGGGAGGGGTCTACGAGCAGTACTTC.

J is TRBJ2-1 and V is TRBV5-8; D is possibly TRBD2 (5 bases). The V gene's germline CDR1 is SGHTS and CDR2 YDEGEE. V shed 1 base and J shed 10 bases, with 18 bases lying between them. The CDR3 totals 15 residues. The CDR3 region has the DNA TGTGCCAGCAGCTTGATCCCGCCCCCCGGGAAAGAGCAGTTCTTC. As protein: CASSLIPPPGKEQFF. The entire variable domain, with the rest obtained from reference TRBV5-8 and TRBJ2-1, is as follows: EAGVTQSPTHLIKTRGQQATLRCSPISGHTSVYWYQQALGLGLQFLLWYDEGEERNRGNFPPRFSGRQFPNYSSELNVNALELEDSALYLCASSLIPPPGKEQFFGPGTRLTVL.